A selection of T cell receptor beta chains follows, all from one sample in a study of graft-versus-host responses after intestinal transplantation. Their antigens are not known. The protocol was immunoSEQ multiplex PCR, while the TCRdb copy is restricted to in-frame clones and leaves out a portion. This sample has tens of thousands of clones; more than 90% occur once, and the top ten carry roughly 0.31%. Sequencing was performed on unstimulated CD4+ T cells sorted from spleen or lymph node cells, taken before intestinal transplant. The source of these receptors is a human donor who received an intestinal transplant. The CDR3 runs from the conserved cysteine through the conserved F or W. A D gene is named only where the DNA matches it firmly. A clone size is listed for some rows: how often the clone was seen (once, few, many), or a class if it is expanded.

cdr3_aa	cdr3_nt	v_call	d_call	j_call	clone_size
CASSLNVPTSINGNEQFF	TGTGCCAGCAGCTTAAATGTGCCAACTAGCATTAATGGGAATGAGCAGTTCTTC	TRBV7-3	-	TRBJ2-1	once
CASSLDRAIETQYF	TGTGCCAGCAGCTTAGACAGGGCGATAGAGACCCAGTACTTC	TRBV7-2	-	TRBJ2-5	-
CASRGLGRETQYF	TGTGCCAGCAGGGGTCTAGGTCGGGAGACCCAGTACTTC	TRBV5-6	-	TRBJ2-5	-
CASSYKGGYTGELFF	TGTGCCAGCAGTTACAAGGGGGGCTACACCGGGGAGCTGTTTTTT	TRBV6-5	-	TRBJ2-2	-
CASSLTRELWGEQFF	TGTGCCAGCAGCCTGACTAGGGAACTTTGGGGTGAGCAGTTCTTC	TRBV7-6	-	TRBJ2-1	-
CASSQKTGLYNEQFF	TGTGCCAGCAGCCAAAAGACAGGGCTCTACAATGAGCAGTTCTTC	TRBV14	TRBD1	TRBJ2-1	-
CASSPGWAGGGGYEQYF	TGTGCCAGCAGCCCCGGATGGGCGGGAGGTGGGGGGTACGAGCAGTACTTC	TRBV7-9	TRBD2	TRBJ2-7	-
CASSYTQKRWGNPYEQYF	TGTGCCAGCAGTTACACCCAAAAGAGATGGGGGAATCCCTACGAGCAGTACTTC	TRBV6-7	-	TRBJ2-7	-
CASSLRGHSNQPQHF	TGTGCCAGCAGTTTGCGGGGGCATAGCAATCAGCCCCAGCATTTT	TRBV28	-	TRBJ1-5	-
CASSLPTESYEQYF	TGTGCCAGTAGTTTGCCGACAGAGTCCTACGAGCAGTACTTC	TRBV19	-	TRBJ2-7	-
CASSLAGLAGDTQYF	TGTGCCAGCAGCTTAGCGGGACTAGCGGGAGATACGCAGTATTTT	TRBV7-6	TRBD2	TRBJ2-3	-